This TCR beta chain stems from a study of blood T cell repertoires in COVID-19. Study as a whole: Sites across the United States, Italy and Spain contributed samples from acute and convalescent COVID-19. Sources were T cells, B-cell-depleted T cells, or PBMCs; the material itself was cDNA or gDNA.

This CDR3 is built from 15 residues. V shed 2 bases and J 5 bases; nucleotides not matched to a gene: 7. Per the germline V gene, CDR1 is SNHLY and CDR2 is FYNNEI. One Seattle source followed patients from active infection through their disease course. TCRdb keeps only in-frame clones here, not all; method: immunoSEQ multiplex PCR. The sample has 150,000 to 200,000 clones; roughly 80% are singletons. The sequence came from a woman at least 80 years old with COVID-19, enrolled during active disease. The sequenced sample consisted of peripheral blood. V is TRBV2 and J is TRBJ1-2, with TRBD1 identical over 8 bases. CDR3 bases: TGTGCCAGCAGTGAACAGGGGGCAGTGGGATATGGCTACACCTTC. It yields the protein CASSEQGAVGYGYTF.